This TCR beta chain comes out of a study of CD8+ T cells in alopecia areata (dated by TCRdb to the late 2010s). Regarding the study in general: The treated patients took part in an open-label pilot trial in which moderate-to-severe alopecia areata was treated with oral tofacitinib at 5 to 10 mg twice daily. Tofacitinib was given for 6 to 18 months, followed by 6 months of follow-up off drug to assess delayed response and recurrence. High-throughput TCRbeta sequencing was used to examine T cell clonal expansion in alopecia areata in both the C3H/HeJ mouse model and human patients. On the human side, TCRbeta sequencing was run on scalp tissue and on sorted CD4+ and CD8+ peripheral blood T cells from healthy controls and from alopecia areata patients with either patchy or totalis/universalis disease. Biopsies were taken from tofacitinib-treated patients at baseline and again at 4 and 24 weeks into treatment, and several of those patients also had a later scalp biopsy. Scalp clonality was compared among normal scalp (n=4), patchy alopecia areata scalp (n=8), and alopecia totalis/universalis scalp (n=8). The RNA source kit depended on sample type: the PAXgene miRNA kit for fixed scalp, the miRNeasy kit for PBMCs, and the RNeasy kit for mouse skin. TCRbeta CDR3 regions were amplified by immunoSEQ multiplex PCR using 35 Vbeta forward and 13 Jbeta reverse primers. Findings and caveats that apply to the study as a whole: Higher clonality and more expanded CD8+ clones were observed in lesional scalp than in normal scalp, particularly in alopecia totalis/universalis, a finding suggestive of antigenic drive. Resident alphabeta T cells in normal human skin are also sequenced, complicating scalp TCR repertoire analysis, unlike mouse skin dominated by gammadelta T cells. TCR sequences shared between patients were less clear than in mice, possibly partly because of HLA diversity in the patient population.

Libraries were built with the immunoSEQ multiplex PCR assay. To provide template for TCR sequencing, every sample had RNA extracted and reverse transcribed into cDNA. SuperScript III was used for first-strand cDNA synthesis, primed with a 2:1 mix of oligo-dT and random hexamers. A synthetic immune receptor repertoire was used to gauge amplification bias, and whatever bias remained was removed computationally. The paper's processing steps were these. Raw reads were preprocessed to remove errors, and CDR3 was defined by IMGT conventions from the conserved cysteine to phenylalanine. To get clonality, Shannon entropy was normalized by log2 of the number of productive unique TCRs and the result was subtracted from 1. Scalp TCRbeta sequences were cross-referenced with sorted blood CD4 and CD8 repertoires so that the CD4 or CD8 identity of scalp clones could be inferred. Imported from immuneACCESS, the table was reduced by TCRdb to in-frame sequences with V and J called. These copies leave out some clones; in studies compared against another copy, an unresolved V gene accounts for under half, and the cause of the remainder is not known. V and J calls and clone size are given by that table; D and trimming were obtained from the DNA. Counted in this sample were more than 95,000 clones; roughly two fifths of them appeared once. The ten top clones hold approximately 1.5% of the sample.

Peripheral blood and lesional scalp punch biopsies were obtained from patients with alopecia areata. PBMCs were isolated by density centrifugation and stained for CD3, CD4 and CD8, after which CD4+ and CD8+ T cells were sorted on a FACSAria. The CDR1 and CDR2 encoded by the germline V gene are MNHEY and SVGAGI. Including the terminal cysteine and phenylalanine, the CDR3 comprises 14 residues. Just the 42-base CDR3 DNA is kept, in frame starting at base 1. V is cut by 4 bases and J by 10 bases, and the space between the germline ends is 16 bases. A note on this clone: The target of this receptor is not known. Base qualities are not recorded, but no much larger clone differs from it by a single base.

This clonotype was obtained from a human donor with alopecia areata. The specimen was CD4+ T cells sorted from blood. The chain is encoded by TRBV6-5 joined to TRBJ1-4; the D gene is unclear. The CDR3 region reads CASSSNDPTGKLFF. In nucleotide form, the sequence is TGTGCCAGCAGTTCCAACGACCCCACCGGAAAACTGTTTTTT.